This T cell receptor beta chain was retrieved from a study of blood T cells in healthy people across ages. Turning to the study itself: Template switching caught about one barcoded beta molecule for each two T cells.

Per-sample yields of isolated PBMCs were at least 6 million. Primers used in a second PCR of about 6 to 11 cycles were a sample-barcoded 5' primer and a J-beta primer mix. TCRdb itself ran the 5' RACE reads through MiXCR, one entry per CDR3 protein. The sample contains 790,000 or so distinct CDR3 sequences, around 50% of which appear only once. This CDR3 has 14 residues. The ends lost 5 bases at V and 2 bases at J; junction bases unmatched: 5. Germline lookup yields CDR1 ENHRY and CDR2 SYGVKD. Sequenced: blood. The clonotype comes from a man between 40 and 49 years old in good health. V is TRBV10-3 and J is TRBJ2-5, with 7 bases identical to TRBD1. CDR3: CAISSRQGQETQYF. Here the CDR3 DNA reads TGTGCCATCAGTTCAAGACAGGGACAAGAGACCCAGTACTTC.